Reported below is one TCR beta chain. Using a CD8+CD4-CCR7+CD45RA+ phenotype, naive CD8 T cells were sorted. The sample comes from a study of molecular identifiers for immune sequencing clone quantification. TCRdb ran MiXCR on the PCR reads and lists one entry per CDR3 protein. Of about 630,000 distinct CDR3 sequences listed, about 25% were seen once; the top ten hold around 0.78%. Trimming removed 7 bases at V and 6 bases at J, with 15 bases between. This CDR3 is 14 amino acids long. The germline V gene has CDR1 KGHDR and CDR2 SFDVKD. The receptor's source is a human donor in good health. Some libraries in this study had Jurkat cell RNA spiked in. V usage is TRBV24-1 and J usage is TRBJ1-5, with D perhaps TRBD1 (5 bases). The specimen sequenced was naive CD8+ T cells from blood, with Jurkat cell RNA spiked in. Subset reported: FACS-sorted CD8+CD4-CCR7+CD45RA+ naive T cells. The CDR3 DNA reads as TGTGCCACCAGCCTGGGGGGTATGGGTCAGCCCCAGCATTTT. It specifies CATSLGGMGQPQHF.